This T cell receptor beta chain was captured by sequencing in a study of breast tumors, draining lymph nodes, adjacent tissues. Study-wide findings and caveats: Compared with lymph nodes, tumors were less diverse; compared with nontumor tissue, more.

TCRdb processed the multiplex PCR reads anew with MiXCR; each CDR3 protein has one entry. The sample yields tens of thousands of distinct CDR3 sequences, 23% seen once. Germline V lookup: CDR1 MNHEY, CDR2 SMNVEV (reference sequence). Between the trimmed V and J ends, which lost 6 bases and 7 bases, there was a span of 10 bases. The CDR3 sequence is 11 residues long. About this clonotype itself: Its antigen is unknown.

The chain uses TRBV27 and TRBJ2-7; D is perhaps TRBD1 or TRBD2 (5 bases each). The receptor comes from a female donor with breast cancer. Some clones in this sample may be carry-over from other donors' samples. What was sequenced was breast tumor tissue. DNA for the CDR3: TGTGCCAGCAGGGGGGTGGGGGAGCAGTACTTC. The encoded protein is CASRGVGEQYF.